The 32 T cell receptor beta chains below come from one sample, sequenced in a study of circulating tumor DNA in untreated peripheral T-cell lymphoma. Sequenced by immunoSEQ multiplex PCR; TCRdb stores in-frame clones only, minus some. The data show more than 6,500 clones, 70% to 85% seen once. The material sequenced was tumor tissue. The receptors were gathered from a human donor with peripheral T-cell lymphoma.

By proportion, this clone is medium-sized. The chain couples TRBV6-8 to TRBJ1-4; D uncertain. The CDR3 consists of 14 residues. The germline gives CDR1 MNHGY, CDR2 SAAAGT. Between the trimmed V and J ends, which lost 6 bases and 4 bases, there was a span of 12 bases. The CDR3 DNA reads TGTGCCAGCAGGAGTGACGGAAGTAATGAAAAACTGTTTTTT. This gives the protein CASRSDGSNEKLFF.

V gene TRBV6-8 combines with J gene TRBJ1-5; a possible D gene is TRBD1 (5 bases). The CDR3 contains 15 residues. Trimming removed 5 bases at V and 7 bases at J, with 18 bases between. Germline V gene lookup returns CDR1 MNHGY and CDR2 SAAAGT. The CDR3 spells CASSDFSWDRQPQHF. Here the CDR3 DNA reads TGTGCCAGCAGTGACTTTAGCTGGGACCGACAGCCCCAGCATTTT.

The chain carries TRBV11-3 and TRBJ2-5; TRBD1 or TRBD2 may be the D gene (6 bases each). Trimming pared 5 bases from V and 2 bases from J, leaving 15 bases between. The germline CDR1 and CDR2 sequences are SGHNT and YENEEA. The CDR3 extends over 15 amino acids. CDR3 loop: CASSPGAGRQETQYF. Here the CDR3 DNA reads TGTGCCAGCAGCCCAGGGGCGGGGAGGCAAGAGACCCAGTACTTC.

This clone has just one count. The junction does not match germline at one end; this may be a read error. The gene calls are TRBV2 and TRBJ2-5; D possibly corresponds to TRBD2 (6 bases). This CDR3 spans 13 amino acids. In germline, CDR1 is SNHLY, CDR2 FYNNEI. Written as DNA, the CDR3 is TGTGCCTGCAGAACCGGGACGTCCGGGGGACAGTACTTC. It is translated as CACRTGTSGGQYF.

J is TRBJ2-2 and V is TRBV19; 8 bases agree with TRBD1. V lost 4 bases and J lost 6; bases outside the gene matches: 7. Looked up from germline, CDR1 is LNHDA and CDR2 is SQIVND (reference sequence). The CDR3 covers 15 residues. CDR3 protein: CASSTWTGSAGELFF. The CDR3 DNA is TGTGCCAGTAGTACCTGGACAGGGAGCGCCGGGGAGCTGTTTTTT. The full variable domain, its missing parts supplied by reference TRBV19 and TRBJ2-2, is DGGITQSPKYLFRKEGQNVTLSCEQNLNHDAMYWYRQDPGQGLRLIYYSQIVNDFQKGDIAEGYSVSREKKESFPLTVTSAQKNPTAFYLCASSTWTGSAGELFFGEGSRLTVL.

The chain uses TRBV19 and TRBJ1-1; D might be TRBD1 (6 bases). The CDR3 extends over 13 amino acids. CDR1 LNHDA and CDR2 SQIVND come from the germline V gene (reference sequence). Trimming shortened V by 6 bases and J by 4 bases, and 12 bases separated the two germline ends. The CDR3, as DNA: TGTGCCAGTAGGAGTGGCAGGGGCACTGAAGCTTTCTTT. Its translation: CASRSGRGTEAFF.

This chain connects TRBV6-8 to TRBJ2-3, with 7 bases fitting TRBD1. V shed 3 bases, J shed 4 bases, and the junction held 4 bases outside the gene matches. Germline V gene lookup returns CDR1 MNHGY and CDR2 SAAAGT. There are 14 residues in the CDR3. The CDR3 bases are TGTGCCAGCAGTTATTCAACAGGGGCAGATACGCAGTATTTT. It yields the protein CASSYSTGADTQYF.

This chain links TRBV28 with TRBJ1-4; D perhaps matches TRBD1 (6 bases). Germline CDR1 reads MDHEN; CDR2 reads SYDVKM. The ends were cut back, 4 bases at V and 3 bases at J, with 15 bases in the middle. The CDR3 runs to 16 residues. The CDR3 DNA reads as TGTGCCAGCAGTTCCCAGGGGAGTCCGGCTAATGAAAAACTGTTTTTT. Encoded protein: CASSSQGSPANEKLFF.

This clone has more than one count but fewer than ten. The chain couples TRBV10-3 to TRBJ1-3; possibly TRBD1 for D (6 bases). Trimming left V 3 bases short and J 0 bases short, with 18 bases between. The V gene's germline CDR1 is ENHRY and CDR2 SYGVKD. This CDR3 comprises 18 residues. The chain's CDR3 is CAISEVGGTGLSGNTIYF. In DNA, the CDR3 is TGTGCCATCAGTGAAGTCGGGGGAACAGGGCTCTCTGGAAACACCATATATTTT.

In DNA form, the CDR3 reads TGTGCCACGACAGAAGGCCCATTCTACGAGCAGTACTTC. Amino acids: CATTEGPFYEQYF. The genes are TRBV28 and TRBJ2-7, with D perhaps TRBD1 (5 bases). Germline loops: CDR1 MDHEN, CDR2 SYDVKM. V lost 10 bases and J lost 3, with 16 bases in between. The CDR3 loop spans 13 amino acids.

The CDR3 reads CASSMGTSGTSTDTQYF. The CDR3 region has the DNA TGCGCCAGCAGCATGGGGACTAGCGGTACTAGCACAGATACGCAGTATTTT. This sequence joins TRBV5-1 and TRBJ2-3, with 11 bases identical to TRBD2. The CDR3 totals 17 residues. V was pared by 4 bases and J by 0 bases, with 7 bases of the junction left unmatched. Per the germline V gene, CDR1 is SGHRS and CDR2 is YFSETQ. Full variable domain (outside the CDR3, taken from reference TRBV5-1 and TRBJ2-3): KAGVTQTPRYLIKTRGQQVTLSCSPISGHRSVSWYQQTPGQGLQFLFEYFSETQRNKGNFPGRFSGRQFSNSRSEMNVSTLELGDSALYLCASSMGTSGTSTDTQYFGPGTRLTVL.

This clone was recorded once. The V gene is TRBV28, the J gene TRBJ1-2, with TRBD1 identical over 7 bases. Trimming at V came to 3 bases and at J to 3 bases, leaving 10 bases not matched to a gene. The V gene's germline CDR1 is MDHEN and CDR2 SYDVKM. The CDR3 covers 16 residues. CDR3 DNA: TGTGCCAGCAGTTTCTCCCCAGGGGGGTACGACTATGGCTACACCTTC. Translation gives CASSFSPGGYDYGYTF.

The chain uses TRBV11-3 and TRBJ1-1; TRBD1 agrees at 9 bases. The V gene end was trimmed by 1 base and the J gene end by 3 bases; junction bases not matched to a gene: 3. Germline CDR1 SGHNT, CDR2 YENEEA. The CDR3 totals 15 residues. The CDR3 protein is CASSLGRDRDTEAFF. CDR3 nucleotides: TGTGCCAGCAGCTTAGGGCGGGACAGGGACACTGAAGCTTTCTTT.

V usage is TRBV7-6 and J usage is TRBJ2-6, with D hard to call. The CDR3 covers 15 residues. Germline CDR1 reads SGHVS; CDR2 reads FNYEAQ. Trimming cost V 6 bases and J 0 bases, with 9 bases left between them. The CDR3 here is CASRLIPSGANVLTF. In DNA form, the CDR3 reads TGTGCCAGCAGACTAATCCCCTCTGGGGCCAACGTCCTGACTTTC. Complete variable domain (other parts from reference TRBV7-6 and TRBJ2-6): GAGVSQSPRYKVTKRGQDVALRCDPISGHVSLYWYRQALGQGPEFLTYFNYEAQQDKSGLPNDRFSAERPEGSISTLTIQRTEQRDSAMYRCASRLIPSGANVLTFGAGSRLTVL.

J is TRBJ2-2 and V is TRBV6-8; TRBD1 matches at 8 bases. Trimming at V came to 8 bases and at J to 5 bases, leaving 7 bases not matched to a gene. The CDR3 has 14 residues. The germline V gene has CDR1 MNHGY and CDR2 SAAAGT. The CDR3, as DNA: TGTGCCAGCGGCCGGACAGGGTGGACCGGGGAGCTGTTTTTT. As protein: CASGRTGWTGELFF.

This clone was observed a single time. The germline gene is not matched at one end of the junction; a read error may be the cause. The V call is TRBV10-2, the J call TRBJ2-7; a weak D match, TRBD2 (5 bases). CDR1 is WSHSY, CDR2 SAAADI, per germline. The CDR3 is 15 residues long. The CDR3 DNA is TGCGCCAGCAGTGAAAGTCAGAGGCCTAGCCGCGAGCAATACTTC. Residues: CASSESQRPSREQYF.

The rearrangement uses TRBV28 and TRBJ1-3; D gene uncertain. This CDR3 region has 16 residues. V was pared by 7 bases and J by 0 bases, with 16 bases between. Germline V gene data show CDR1 as MDHEN and CDR2 as SYDVKM. CDR3 DNA: TGTGCCAGCACCTCCCCCGGCGGGAGCTCTGGAAACACCATATATTTT. This translates into CASTSPGGSSGNTIYF. The full variable domain, completed using reference TRBV28 and TRBJ1-3, is DVKVTQSSRYLVKRTGEKVFLECVQDMDHENMFWYRQDPGLGLRLIYFSYDVKMKEKGDIPEGYSVSREKKERFSLILESASTNQTSMYLCASTSPGGSSGNTIYFGEGSWLTVV.

This clone was seen just once. The rearrangement joins TRBV4-1 to TRBJ2-3, with 8 bases fitting TRBD2. Per germline, CDR1 MGHRA and CDR2 YSYEKL. The CDR3 loop spans 17 amino acids. With 1 base clipped from V and 4 bases from J, the junction kept 10 bases outside the gene matches. The CDR3 DNA follows: TGCGCCAGCAGCCAAGGTGTATCGGGGGGGCTGGCAGATACGCAGTATTTT. Amino acids: CASSQGVSGGLADTQYF.

The chain links TRBV6-8 to TRBJ2-3, with TRBD2 matching 9 bases. J was trimmed by 5 bases and V by 0 bases; bases with no gene match: 0. From germline, CDR1 is MNHGY and CDR2 SAAAGT. CDR3 length equals 14 residues. The CDR3 here is CASSYSRGGDTQYF. For the CDR3, the DNA is TGTGCCAGCAGTTACTCGCGGGGGGGAGATACGCAGTATTTT.

This clone was observed a handful of times. A base in the sequence is ambiguous or unread; the matching residue is shown as X. The genes are TRBV19 and TRBJ1-1; possible D gene TRBD1, 5 bases. Germline lookup yields CDR1 LNHDA and CDR2 SQIVND (reference sequence). This CDR3 is built from 15 residues. V gave up 3 bases and J gave up 1 base, with 12 bases separating them. The CDR3 protein is CASSIXGVPNTEAFF. CDR3 nucleotides: TGTGCCAGTAGTATCAYGGGGGTGCCGAACACTGAAGCTTTCTTT.

This clone was seen only a few times. This chain's CDR3 is CAWQGGQEASPLHF. Written as DNA, the CDR3 is TGTGCCTGGCAAGGCGGACAGGAGGCTTCACCCCTCCACTTT. This chain uses TRBV30 with TRBJ1-6, with 7 bases identical to TRBD1. The CDR3 spans 14 residues. V was clipped by 5 bases and J by 9 bases; unmatched bases: 10. CDR1 is GTSNPN and CDR2 is SVGIG in the germline V gene (reference sequence).

A few counts support this clone. V and J are TRBV30 and TRBJ2-6, with D perhaps given as TRBD1 or TRBD2 (5 bases each). V was clipped by 1 base and J by 0 bases, with 19 bases between them. Germline values: CDR1 GTSNPN, CDR2 SVGIG (reference sequence). The CDR3 is 19 amino acids. CDR3 nucleotide sequence: TGTGCCTGGAGTGCTTTCTCCGGGACCGTCTTCTCTGGGGCCAACGTCCTGACTTTC. It encodes CAWSAFSGTVFSGANVLTF. Based on the CDR3 plus reference TRBV30 and TRBJ2-6, the full variable domain is SQTIHQWPATLVQPVGSPLSLECTVEGTSNPNLYWYRQAAGRGLQLLFYSVGIGQISSEVPQNLSASRPQDRQFILSSKKLLLSDSGFYLCAWSAFSGTVFSGANVLTFGAGSRLTVL.

This rearrangement joins TRBV19 to TRBJ2-7, with 12 bases aligning to TRBD1. Looked up from germline, CDR1 is LNHDA and CDR2 is SQIVND (reference sequence). V gave up 5 bases and J gave up 4 bases; unmatched junction bases: 9. CDR3 size: 16 residues. The CDR3 loop reads CASSVSPGQGAYEQYF. Written as DNA, the CDR3 is TGTGCCAGTAGTGTTAGCCCGGGACAGGGGGCATACGAGCAGTACTTC.

The chain employs TRBV6-8 and TRBJ1-2, with 10 positions matching TRBD1. V shed 8 bases and J 1 base; nucleotides not matched to a gene: 7. CDR1 MNHGY and CDR2 SAAAGT come from the germline V gene. The CDR3 sequence is 15 residues long. CDR3 region: CASETGTGVNYGYTF. In DNA form, the CDR3 reads TGTGCCAGCGAGACCGGGACAGGGGTTAACTATGGCTACACCTTC.

The V call is TRBV18, the J call TRBJ2-7; 9 bases are a match to TRBD1. This CDR3 comprises 15 residues. The germline gives CDR1 KGHSH, CDR2 LQKENI. The junction had 5 bases not matched to a gene; V was cut back by 3 bases and J by 2 bases. The DNA of the CDR3 is TGTGCCAGCTCACCCGGGACAGGGAATCCCTACGAGCAGTACTTC. Translating gives CASSPGTGNPYEQYF.

The chain joins TRBV12-5 to TRBJ2-1; no firm D call. The CDR3 runs 13 residues. The germline V gene has CDR1 LGHNT and CDR2 FRNRAP. V lost 7 bases and J lost 5, with 12 bases in between. The CDR3 coding sequence is TGTGCTAGTGCCATCCCCCCACACAATGAGCAGTTCTTC. This sequence encodes CASAIPPHNEQFF.

This chain links TRBV5-1 with TRBJ1-6, with 9 bases fitting TRBD1. The J segment lost 10 bases and the V segment lost 4 bases, leaving 6 bases of the junction unmatched. The V gene's germline CDR1 is SGHRS and CDR2 YFSETQ. This CDR3 region has 14 residues. The CDR3 loop is CASSGTGMDSPLHF. CDR3 bases: TGCGCCAGCAGCGGGACAGGGATGGACTCACCCCTCCACTTT.

This clone was picked up a small number of times. V usage is TRBV19 and J usage is TRBJ2-7, with D tentatively TRBD1 (6 bases). Germline V gene lookup returns CDR1 LNHDA and CDR2 SQIVND (reference sequence). This CDR3 is 14 amino acids long. V lost 5 bases to trimming and J lost 0 bases, with 11 bases between them. The CDR3 sequence is CASSRDKSSYEQYF. The CDR3 coding sequence is TGTGCCAGTAGTCGGGACAAGAGCTCCTACGAGCAGTACTTC.

Of note for this clone: The junction and the germline gene differ at one end; a read error may be behind it. The gene calls are TRBV6-7 and TRBJ2-2; TRBD2 agrees at 10 bases. TRBV6-7 is labeled an ORF, and its function is uncertain. The CDR3 extends over 15 amino acids. The CDR3 region is CASSDSSGGAGELFF. The CDR3, as DNA: TGTGCCAGCAGTGACTCTAGCGGGGGTGCCGGGGAGCTGTTTTTT.

The sample holds a few counts of this clone. The genes are TRBV11-3 and TRBJ2-7; 7 nucleotides line up with TRBD1. The CDR3 length is 15 residues. With V trimmed by 3 bases and J by 2 bases, 7 bases remained unmatched. Germline values: CDR1 SGHNT, CDR2 YENEEA. CDR3 region: CASSLFKTGTYEQYF. The DNA of the CDR3 is TGTGCCAGCAGCTTGTTTAAGACAGGGACCTACGAGCAGTACTTC.

V gene TRBV7-5 combines with J gene TRBJ2-1; the table calls TRBD1, which could not be checked here. TRBV7-5 is recorded as a pseudogene. The length of the CDR3 is 15 residues. CDR3 bases: TGTGCCAGCAGCTTAGCCCAGAAGTCCTACAATGAGCAGTTCTTC. The encoded protein is CASSLAQKSYNEQFF.

This clone is termed medium-sized (0.01 to 0.1%). V gene TRBV19 combines with J gene TRBJ2-1; D is unresolved. Per germline, CDR1 LNHDA and CDR2 SQIVND (reference sequence). Between the trimmed V and J ends, which lost 3 bases and 2 bases, there was a span of 11 bases. The CDR3 covers 15 residues. CDR3 region: CASSMVPVTYNEQFF. In DNA form, the CDR3 reads TGTGCCAGTAGTATGGTCCCTGTGACCTACAATGAGCAGTTCTTC.